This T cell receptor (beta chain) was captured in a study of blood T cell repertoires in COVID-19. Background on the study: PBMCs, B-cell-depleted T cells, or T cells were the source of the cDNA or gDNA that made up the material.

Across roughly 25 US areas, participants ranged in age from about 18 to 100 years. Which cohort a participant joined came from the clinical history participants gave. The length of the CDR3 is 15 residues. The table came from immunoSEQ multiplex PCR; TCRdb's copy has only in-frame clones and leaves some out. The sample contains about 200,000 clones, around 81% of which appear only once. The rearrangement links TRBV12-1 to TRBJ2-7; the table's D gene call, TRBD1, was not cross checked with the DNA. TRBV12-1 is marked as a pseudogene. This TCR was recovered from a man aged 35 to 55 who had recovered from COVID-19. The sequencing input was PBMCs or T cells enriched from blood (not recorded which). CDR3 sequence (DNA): TGTGCCAGCAGCTCCCACAGGACCCCCTCCTACGAGCAGTACTTC. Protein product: CASSSHRTPSYEQYF.